The 18 T cell receptor beta chains below were found in one sample sequenced in a study of T cell responses to AZD1222 COVID-19 vaccine. Assay: immunoSEQ multiplex PCR; the TCRdb copy retains only in-frame clones and omits some. The profile covers some 200,000 clones, with around nine tenths appearing a single time and approximately 26% taken by the ten largest. Specimen: peripheral blood, collected 28 days after the second AZD1222 dose. All receptors derive from an adult who received the AZD1222 COVID-19 vaccine.

The chain uses TRBV19 and TRBJ1-1; 7 nucleotides agree with TRBD1. The length of the CDR3 is 13 residues. The junction had 6 bases not matched to a gene; V was cut back by 4 bases and J by 7 bases. Germline CDR1 and CDR2: LNHDA and SQIVND (reference sequence). CDR3 sequence reads: CASSTQGQYEAFF. For the CDR3, the DNA is TGTGCCAGTAGTACGCAGGGACAGTATGAAGCTTTCTTT.

The chain is built from TRBV5-6 and TRBJ2-1, with 9 positions matching TRBD2. Per germline, CDR1 SGHDT and CDR2 YYEEEE. Trimming removed 1 base from V and 12 bases from J; junction bases left unmatched: 17. This CDR3 region has 17 residues. The CDR3 DNA is TGTGCCAGCAGCTTGATGGTAGTGACTAGCGGATTCCGGGGGCAGTTCTTC. This codes for CASSLMVVTSGFRGQFF.

The chain is built from TRBV18 and TRBJ1-1, with 7 nucleotides matching TRBD1. Germline V gene data show CDR1 as KGHSH and CDR2 as LQKENI. V was pared by 1 base and J by 4 bases, with 3 bases of the junction left unmatched. There are 14 residues in the CDR3. CDR3 nucleotide sequence: TGTGCCAGCTCACCACACCGGGACAGCACTGAAGCTTTCTTT. This encodes CASSPHRDSTEAFF.

The chain uses TRBV2 and TRBJ1-3, with 8 bases identical to TRBD1. The CDR3 consists of 15 residues. Losses at the gene ends were 5 bases for V and 0 bases for J; bases not matched to a gene: 3. CDR1 and CDR2 (germline): SNHLY, FYNNEI. The CDR3 loop reads CASSSGGFSGNTIYF. The CDR3 nucleotides are TGTGCCAGCAGTTCAGGGGGCTTCTCTGGAAACACCATATATTTT.

The chain combines TRBV28 with TRBJ2-7, with 7 bases aligning to TRBD1. The V and J ends lost 7 bases and 3 bases, in that order; junction bases with no gene match: 12. The CDR3 contains 15 residues. Per germline, CDR1 MDHEN and CDR2 SYDVKM. The CDR3 spells CASTPDRDSYYEQYF. The CDR3 DNA reads TGTGCCAGCACCCCTGATAGGGACAGCTACTACGAGCAGTACTTC.

The gene calls are TRBV11-2 and TRBJ2-3; D is unclear. CDR1 SGHAT and CDR2 FQNNGV come from the germline V gene. Trimming pared 5 bases from V and 2 bases from J, leaving 5 bases between. There are 12 residues in the CDR3. As DNA, the CDR3 is TGTGCCAGCAGCACTATCACAGATACGCAGTATTTT. Protein product: CASSTITDTQYF.

The chain is built from TRBV7-7 and TRBJ2-1, with 8 bases that match TRBD1. The V gene's germline CDR1 is SSHAT and CDR2 FNYEAQ (reference sequence). This CDR3 has 13 residues. CDR3 DNA: TGTGCAACCGGGACAGGAAGCCCCAATGAGCAGTTCTTC. It yields the protein CATGTGSPNEQFF.

The chain links TRBV5-1 to TRBJ2-7, with TRBD1 matching 10 bases. V was clipped by 3 bases and J by 1 base; unmatched bases: 1. The germline CDR1 and CDR2 sequences are SGHRS and YFSETQ. The CDR3 contains 14 residues. CDR3 nucleotides: TGCGCCAGCAGCTGGGGACAGGGGTCCTACGAGCAGTACTTC. It codes for CASSWGQGSYEQYF.

The chain employs TRBV27 and TRBJ2-7; 13 bases are a match to TRBD2. Germline-derived CDR1 and CDR2 are MNHEY and SMNVEV (reference sequence). This CDR3 contains 15 residues. Trimming cost V 5 bases and J 7 bases; bases outside gene matches: 8. CDR3 sequence: CASSPGTSGMGEQYF. The CDR3 coding sequence is TGTGCCAGCAGTCCTGGGACTAGCGGGATGGGTGAGCAGTACTTC.

The chain is built from TRBV7-2 and TRBJ2-2; D tentatively reads TRBD1 or TRBD2 (5 bases each). CDR3 size: 15 residues. The V end lost 4 bases, the J end lost 6 bases, and 15 bases lay between the germline ends. CDR1 is SGHTA, CDR2 FQGNSA, per germline. CDR3 in amino acids: CASSWRSWGSGELFF. The CDR3, as DNA: TGTGCCAGCAGCTGGAGGTCGTGGGGGTCCGGGGAGCTGTTTTTT. Full variable domain (rest looked up from reference TRBV7-2 and TRBJ2-2): GAGVSQSPSNKVTEKGKDVELRCDPISGHTALYWYRQSLGQGLEFLIYFQGNSAPDKSGLPSDRFSAERTGGSVSTLTIQRTQQEDSAVYLCASSWRSWGSGELFFGEGSRLTVL.

The rearrangement uses TRBV5-5 and TRBJ2-7; perhaps TRBD1 as D (6 bases). Looked up from germline, CDR1 is SGHKS and CDR2 is YYEKEE (reference sequence). V was cut by 4 bases and J by 1 base, with 12 bases left in between. The CDR3 sequence is 14 residues long. CDR3 in amino acids: CASSHQTGSYEQYF. The CDR3 DNA sequence: TGTGCCAGCAGCCACCAAACAGGGTCCTACGAGCAGTACTTC. Variable domain in full (rest from reference TRBV5-5 and TRBJ2-7): DAGVTQSPTHLIKTRGQQVTLRCSPISGHKSVSWYQQVLGQGPQFIFQYYEKEERGRGNFPDRFSARQFPNYSSELNVNALLLGDSALYLCASSHQTGSYEQYFGPGTRLTVT.

V and J are TRBV4-1 and TRBJ1-2; TRBD1 aligns across 7 bases. V trimming: 0 bases; J trimming: 8 bases; junction bases outside the gene matches: 6. This CDR3 has 14 amino acids. Germline values: CDR1 MGHRA, CDR2 YSYEKL. CDR3 protein: CASSQDQGGGGYTF. The DNA for the CDR3 is TGCGCCAGCAGCCAAGATCAGGGGGGGGGAGGCTACACCTTC.

This sequence joins TRBV6-5 and TRBJ2-3, with 9 bases matching TRBD1. V shed 7 bases, J shed 4 bases, and the junction held 9 bases outside the gene matches. This CDR3 has 15 residues. Germline CDR1 reads MNHEY; CDR2 reads SVGAGI. The CDR3 sequence is CASIRGQGLADTQYF. DNA of the CDR3: TGTGCCAGCATTAGGGGACAGGGTTTAGCAGATACGCAGTATTTT.

V and J are TRBV6-2 or TRBV6-3 and TRBJ2-3; TRBD1 aligns across 8 bases. Germline V gives CDR1 MNHEY, CDR2 SVGEGT. Germline trimming cut 4 bases from V and 2 bases from J; bases unmatched to any gene: 5. CDR3 length: 15 residues. CDR3 residues: CASSSDRGHTDTQYF. DNA of the CDR3: TGTGCCAGCAGTTCAGACAGGGGACACACAGATACGCAGTATTTT.

CDR3 DNA: TGTGCCAGCAGTGCGACTCAGACCGGGGAGCTGTTTTTT. Translation gives CASSATQTGELFF. The chain uses TRBV2 and TRBJ2-2; the D is unclear. This CDR3 spans 13 amino acids. V was pared by 4 bases and J by 5 bases, with 8 bases between. Germline V gene sequence: CDR1 SNHLY, CDR2 FYNNEI. Together with reference TRBV2 and TRBJ2-2, the CDR3 gives the full variable domain: EPEVTQTPSHQVTQMGQEVILRCVPISNHLYFYWYRQILGQKVEFLVSFYNNEISEKSEIFDDQFSVERPDGSNFTLKIRSTKLEDSAMYFCASSATQTGELFFGEGSRLTVL.

V and J are TRBV10-3 and TRBJ1-2, with 8 bases fitting TRBD1. Germline CDR1 reads ENHRY; CDR2 reads SYGVKD. Germline trimming cut 3 bases from V and 0 bases from J; bases unmatched to any gene: 6. The CDR3 has 16 amino acids. The CDR3 bases are TGTGCCATCAGTGAAGGGACAGGACCAGCTAACTATGGCTACACCTTC. Translation gives CAISEGTGPANYGYTF.

CDR3: CASNEDREHTEAFF. The CDR3 DNA is TGTGCCAGCAACGAGGACAGGGAGCACACTGAAGCTTTCTTT. The rearrangement links TRBV6-1 to TRBJ1-1, with 8 bases lining up with TRBD1. From germline, CDR1 is MNHNS and CDR2 SASEGT. Trimming at V came to 7 bases and at J to 3 bases, leaving 7 bases not matched to a gene. The CDR3 extends over 14 amino acids.

This clone appeared once. The V and J genes are TRBV5-8 and TRBJ1-5, with a weak D call TRBD1 (6 bases). Germline CDR1 and CDR2: SGHTS and YDEGEE. The CDR3 runs 15 residues. Trimming removed 3 bases from V and 5 bases from J, with 15 bases in between. CDR3 DNA: TGTGCCAGCAGCTGGGGCAGGGGCGGAGATCAGCCCCAGCATTTT. Its protein product is CASSWGRGGDQPQHF.